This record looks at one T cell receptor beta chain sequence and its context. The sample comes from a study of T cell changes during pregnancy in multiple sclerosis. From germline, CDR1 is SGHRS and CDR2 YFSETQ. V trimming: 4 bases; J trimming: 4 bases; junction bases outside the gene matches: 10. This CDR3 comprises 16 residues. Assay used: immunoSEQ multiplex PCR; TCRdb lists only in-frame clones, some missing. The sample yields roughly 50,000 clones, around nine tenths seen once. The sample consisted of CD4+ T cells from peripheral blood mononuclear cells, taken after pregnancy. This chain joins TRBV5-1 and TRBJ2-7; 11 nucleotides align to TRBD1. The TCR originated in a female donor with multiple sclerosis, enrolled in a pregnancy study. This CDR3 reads CASSAGQGAVIYEQYF. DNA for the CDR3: TGCGCCAGCAGCGCCGGACAGGGGGCGGTTATATACGAGCAGTACTTC.